The entry that follows covers one T cell receptor (beta chain) sequence. Its antigen is not identified. Per germline, CDR1 LGHNA and CDR2 YSLEER. With 4 bases removed from V and 8 bases from J, the gap between germline ends came to 17 bases. The CDR3 is made up of 14 amino acids. This record comes from a study of cytomegalovirus exposure and HLA in healthy donors. Notes on the study in general: Overall, roughly 170 TCR beta chains were annotated as cytomegalovirus-associated. Of the V segments, some could not be distinguished, including TRBV6-2 and TRBV6-3, and were excluded. Likely technical artifact: a cluster of highly shared sequence variants.

It was with 60 Vbeta and 13 Jbeta primers that the PCR ran. Authors' processing steps: About 12 million of the 60 million to 80 million unique TCR beta chains counted in a later analysis were shared. The protocol was immunoSEQ multiplex PCR, while the TCRdb copy is restricted to in-frame clones and leaves out a portion. V, J and clone size derive from that table, while D and trimming were established from the DNA sequence. The top ten clones hold about 2% of a sample with some 85,000 clones, approximately 84% of them seen once. The source is a man younger than 35 in good health and CMV-seronegative. Sequencing input: PBMCs. The J gene is TRBJ1-1, the V gene TRBV4-3; possible D gene TRBD1, 6 bases. The CDR3 reads CASSRLRGQGEAFF. The DNA for the CDR3 is TGCGCCAGCAGCCGCCTCAGGGGTCAGGGGGAAGCTTTCTTT.